The present T cell receptor beta chain was sequenced within a study of shared clonotypes between healthy human individuals. V trimming: 5 bases; J trimming: 4 bases; junction bases outside the gene matches: 16. Germline V gene data show CDR1 as SGHTA and CDR2 as FQGTGA. CDR3 length equals 17 residues. Partitioning of CD4+ cells yielded a CD45RA+ naive subset and a CD45RA-negative memory subset. Data came from immunoSEQ multiplex PCR; TCRdb stores just in-frame clones and leaves some out. This sample has a few million clones, with less than 95% found just once. The J gene is TRBJ1-1, the V gene TRBV7-3; 7 bases agree with TRBD1. The sequence was obtained from a man younger than 30 in good health. Some clones in this sample may be carry-over from other donors' samples. Source material: naive CD4+ T cells from PBMCs. Subset specified: CD45RA+ positively selected. The CDR3 region is CASSPTHRGSSFTEAFF. The CDR3 nucleotides are TGTGCCAGCAGCCCCACCCACAGGGGCTCTTCTTTCACTGAAGCTTTCTTT.